The subject of this entry is one TCR beta chain. The CDR3 totals 17 residues. The germline gives CDR1 KGHSH, CDR2 LQKENI. After removal of 0 bases from V and 5 bases from J, the junction contained 8 bases not matched to a gene. This sample is part of a study of T cell responses to AZD1222 COVID-19 vaccine. Clones were sequenced by immunoSEQ multiplex PCR, and TCRdb holds only the in-frame ones, with some missing. The sample consists of over 90,000 clones, roughly 88% of them appearing once. This chain links TRBV18 with TRBJ1-1, with TRBD1 matching 11 bases. The sample was peripheral blood, taken on day 0 of AZD1222 vaccination. The TCR sequence derives from an adult in good health. CDR3 region: CASSPPGTGGRGTEAFF. The DNA of the CDR3 is TGTGCCAGCTCACCACCGGGGACAGGGGGGAGGGGAACTGAAGCTTTCTTT.